This record covers a single T cell receptor (beta chain). Its antigen remains unknown. Germline V gene data show CDR1 as SGHRS and CDR2 as YFSETQ. CDR3 length: 15 amino acids. V gave up 4 bases and J gave up 6 bases; unmatched junction bases: 9. These data originate in a study of cytomegalovirus exposure and HLA in healthy donors. Overall study context: Earlier results showed 120 million or so unique TCR beta sequences derived from about 179 million T cells. Whole-study results and caveats: The dataset shows that most TCR sequences were rare, while some public TCRs occurred in many donors.

60 Vbeta and 13 Jbeta primers were used in PCR. Using immunoSEQ multiplex PCR, the repertoire was profiled, and TCRdb retains in-frame clones only, with some absent. This table has over 150,000 clones, 80% to 90% appearing once. Sequenced: PBMCs. This chain uses TRBV5-1 with TRBJ1-1; 10 positions match TRBD1. This receptor was identified in a woman in her 50s in good health and CMV-seronegative. The DNA of the CDR3 is TGCGCCAGCAGCACCTCCGGGACAGGGGCTCCTGAAGCTTTCTTT. This translates into CASSTSGTGAPEAFF.